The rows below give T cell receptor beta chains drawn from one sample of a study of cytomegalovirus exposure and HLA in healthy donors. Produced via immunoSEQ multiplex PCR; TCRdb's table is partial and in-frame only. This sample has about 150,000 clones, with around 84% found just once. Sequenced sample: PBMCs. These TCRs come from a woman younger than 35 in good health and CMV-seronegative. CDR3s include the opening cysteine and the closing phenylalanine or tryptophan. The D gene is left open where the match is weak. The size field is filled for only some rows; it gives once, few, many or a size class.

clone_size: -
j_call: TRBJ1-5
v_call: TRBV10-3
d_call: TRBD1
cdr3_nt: TGTGCCGCGGGAAGGGGGCTCGAGAGCAATCAGCCCCAGCATTTT
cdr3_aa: CAAGRGLESNQPQHF

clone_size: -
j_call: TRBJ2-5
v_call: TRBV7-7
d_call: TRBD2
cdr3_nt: TGTGCTAGCAGCCGCCGTCCGGGAGGGAGAGAGACCCAGTACTTC
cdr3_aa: CASSRRPGGRETQYF

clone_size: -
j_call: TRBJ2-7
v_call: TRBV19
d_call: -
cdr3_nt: TGTGCCAGTAGTACCCGGGTCGCCCCGACCACCTACGAGCAGTACTTC
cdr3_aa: CASSTRVAPTTYEQYF

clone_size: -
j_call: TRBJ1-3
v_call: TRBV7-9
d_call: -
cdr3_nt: TGTGCCAGCAGCGGGGGGTTTACTGGAAACACCATATATTTT
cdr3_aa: CASSGGFTGNTIYF

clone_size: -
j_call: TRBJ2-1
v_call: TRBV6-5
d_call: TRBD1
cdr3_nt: TGTGCCAGCACTGGGGGACAGGGGGCTGGGGATGAGCAGTTCTTC
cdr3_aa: CASTGGQGAGDEQFF

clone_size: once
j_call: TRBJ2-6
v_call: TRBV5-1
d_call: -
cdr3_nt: TGCGCCAGCAGCCTGGTGGGGGCAGGGTTAGGGACCGGGGCCAACGTCCTGACTTTC
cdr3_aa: CASSLVGAGLGTGANVLTF

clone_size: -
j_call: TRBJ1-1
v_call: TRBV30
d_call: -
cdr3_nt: TGTGCCCGGGACGGGGAGGGGACTTTGGGCACTGAAGCTTTCTTT
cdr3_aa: CARDGEGTLGTEAFF

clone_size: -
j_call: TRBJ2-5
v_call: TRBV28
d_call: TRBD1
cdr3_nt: TGTGCCAGCAGTGGTAGGGGGCGCGGGTTGGAGAGAGAGACCCAGTACTTC
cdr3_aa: CASSGRGRGLERETQYF

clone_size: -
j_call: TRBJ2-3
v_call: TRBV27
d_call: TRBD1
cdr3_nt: TGTGCCAGCAGTTCGTCGACAGGGGGAATAGCGTTTGGAGATACGCAGTATTTT
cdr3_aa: CASSSSTGGIAFGDTQYF

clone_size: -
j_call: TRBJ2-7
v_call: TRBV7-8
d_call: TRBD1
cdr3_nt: TGTGCCAGCAGCCCCCGCCGGGACAGGGATGGGTCCTACGAGCAGTACTTC
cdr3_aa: CASSPRRDRDGSYEQYF

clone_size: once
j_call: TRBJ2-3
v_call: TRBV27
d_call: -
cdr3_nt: TGTGCCAGCAGTTTGTCAGCGGGCACAGATACGCAGTATTTT
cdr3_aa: CASSLSAGTDTQYF

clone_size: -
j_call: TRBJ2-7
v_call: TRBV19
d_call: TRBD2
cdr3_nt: TGTGCCAGTACCCTCAAGGCGGGACTAGCCGACTACGAGCAGTACTTC
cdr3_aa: CASTLKAGLADYEQYF

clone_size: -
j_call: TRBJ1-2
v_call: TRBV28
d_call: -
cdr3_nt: TGTGCCAGCAGTTTTGGGGGGGCCGGTGGCTACACCTTC
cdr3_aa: CASSFGGAGGYTF

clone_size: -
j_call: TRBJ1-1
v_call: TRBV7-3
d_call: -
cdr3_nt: TGTGCCAGCAGCCCCGTACAGGGAACCGAAGCTTTCTTT
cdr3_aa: CASSPVQGTEAFF

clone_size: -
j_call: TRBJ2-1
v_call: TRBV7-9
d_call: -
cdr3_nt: TGTGCCAGCAGCCCTCCGGACAGATACACATCGAACTACAATGAGCAGTTCTTC
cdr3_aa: CASSPPDRYTSNYNEQFF

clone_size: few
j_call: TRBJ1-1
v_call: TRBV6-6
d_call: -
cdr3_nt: TGTGCCAGCAGTTACTCCCCCGGGGGGAGTTGGGCTTTCTTT
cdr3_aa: CASSYSPGGSWAFF

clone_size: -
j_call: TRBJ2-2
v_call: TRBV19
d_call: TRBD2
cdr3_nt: TGTGCCAGTAAACTAGCGTCGAACACCGGGGAGCTGTTTTTT
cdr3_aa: CASKLASNTGELFF

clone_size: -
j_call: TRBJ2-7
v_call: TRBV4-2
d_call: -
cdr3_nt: TGTGCCAGCAGCCAAGATGTGGCGGATAGCTCCTACGAGCAGTACTTC
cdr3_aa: CASSQDVADSSYEQYF

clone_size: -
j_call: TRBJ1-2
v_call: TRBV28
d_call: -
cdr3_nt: TGTGCCAGCAGAGGCCAGGCGACAGCCTATGGCTACACCTTC
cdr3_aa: CASRGQATAYGYTF

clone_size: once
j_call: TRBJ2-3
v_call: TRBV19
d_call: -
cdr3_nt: TGTGCCAGTAGTTTCCGACTGTCTAGCACAGATACGCAGTATTTT
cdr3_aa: CASSFRLSSTDTQYF

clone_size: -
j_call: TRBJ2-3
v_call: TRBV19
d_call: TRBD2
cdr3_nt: TGTGCCAGTAGTATCACCCCAGGGGCAGCGGGAGAGGGGGATACGCAGTATTTT
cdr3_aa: CASSITPGAAGEGDTQYF

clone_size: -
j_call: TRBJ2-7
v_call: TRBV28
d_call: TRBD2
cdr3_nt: TGTGCCAGCAGCCTTGATAGCGGGAGGGCCAAACAGCAGTACTTC
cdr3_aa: CASSLDSGRAKQQYF

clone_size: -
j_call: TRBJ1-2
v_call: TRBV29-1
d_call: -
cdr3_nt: TGCAGCGTTGAAGGACAGGATAATGGCTACACCTTC
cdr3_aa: CSVEGQDNGYTF

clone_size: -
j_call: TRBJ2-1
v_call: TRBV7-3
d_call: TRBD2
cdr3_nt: TGTGCCAGCAGCCTGGCTTTAGCGGGAGGGTCAGAGCAGTTCTTC
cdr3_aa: CASSLALAGGSEQFF

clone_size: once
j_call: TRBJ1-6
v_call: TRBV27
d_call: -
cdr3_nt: TGTGCCAGCAGTCCTACAGAGAGCTCCTATAATTCACCCCTCCACTTT
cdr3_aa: CASSPTESSYNSPLHF

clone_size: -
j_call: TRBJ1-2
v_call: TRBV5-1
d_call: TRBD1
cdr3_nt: TGCGCCAGCAGCGCCGGGACAGGGGCTAATTATGGCTACACCTTC
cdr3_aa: CASSAGTGANYGYTF

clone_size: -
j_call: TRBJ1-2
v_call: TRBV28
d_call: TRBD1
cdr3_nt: TGTGCCAGCACCCCCGGCAGGGGGCGTGGCTACACCTTC
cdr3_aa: CASTPGRGRGYTF

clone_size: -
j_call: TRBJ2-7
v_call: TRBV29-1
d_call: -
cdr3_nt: TGCAGCGCCACAGGGTCCCACGAGCAGTACTTC
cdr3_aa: CSATGSHEQYF

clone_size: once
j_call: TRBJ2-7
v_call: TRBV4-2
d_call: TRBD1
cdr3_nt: TGTGCCAGCAGCCAAGAGCCTCGCAGGGGGATCTACGAGCAGTACTTC
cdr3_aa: CASSQEPRRGIYEQYF

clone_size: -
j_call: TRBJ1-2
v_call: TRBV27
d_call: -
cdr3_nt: TGTGCCAGCAGTGAATATGCAGGGTTAGGTAACTATGGCTACACCTTC
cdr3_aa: CASSEYAGLGNYGYTF

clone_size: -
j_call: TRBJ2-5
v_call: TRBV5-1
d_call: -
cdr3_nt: TGCGCCAGCGGATCCCCAGGACACCTAGAAGAGACCCAGTACTTC
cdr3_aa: CASGSPGHLEETQYF

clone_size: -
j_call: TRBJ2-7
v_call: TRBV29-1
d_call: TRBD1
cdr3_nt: TGCAGCGCCTGGACCGGGACAGGGGGCTCCTACGAGCAGTACTTC
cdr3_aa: CSAWTGTGGSYEQYF

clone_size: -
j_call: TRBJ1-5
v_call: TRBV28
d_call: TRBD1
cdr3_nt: TGTGCCACCACACTGTGGGGACAGTCAAGTCAGCCCCAGCATTTT
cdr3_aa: CATTLWGQSSQPQHF

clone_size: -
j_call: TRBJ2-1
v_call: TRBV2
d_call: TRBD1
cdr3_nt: TGTGCCAGCAGTGAAGGGGACAGGGATGAGCAGTTCTTC
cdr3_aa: CASSEGDRDEQFF

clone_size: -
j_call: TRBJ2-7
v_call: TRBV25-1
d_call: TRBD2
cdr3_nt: TGTGCCAGCAGTGAATATGAGCGGGGAGGATCCTACGAGCAGTACTTC
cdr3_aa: CASSEYERGGSYEQYF

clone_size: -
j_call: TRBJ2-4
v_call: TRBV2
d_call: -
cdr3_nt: TGTGCCAGCAGTGTCCTAAGGGTTCAGGGCATTCAGTACTTC
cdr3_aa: CASSVLRVQGIQYF

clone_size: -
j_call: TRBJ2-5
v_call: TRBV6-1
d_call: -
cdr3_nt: TGTGCCACCAGCGGAGCTGGAGAGACCCAGTACTTC
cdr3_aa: CATSGAGETQYF